One and the same sample provided the 16 T cell receptor beta chains below, sequenced in a study of blood T cells in healthy people across ages. Together with a sample-barcoded 5' primer, a J-beta primer mix was included in a second PCR lasting about 6 to 11 cycles. TCRdb re-analysed the 5' RACE reads in MiXCR, keeping a single row per CDR3 protein. The sample holds around 1.7 million distinct CDR3 sequences; roughly 27% are singletons and the top ten take about 8%. The source material was blood. These receptors were taken from a woman in her twenties or thirties in good health.

This clonotype was seen a handful of times. This chain joins TRBV5-1 and TRBJ1-1; a possible D gene is TRBD1 (5 bases). Germline V lookup: CDR1 SGHRS, CDR2 YFSETQ. V lost 3 bases and J 1 base, leaving 10 bases between the germline ends. The CDR3 contains 14 residues. This CDR3 reads CASSYTGGNTEAFF. In nucleotides, the CDR3 is TGCGCCAGCAGCTACACAGGCGGGAACACTGAAGCTTTCTTT.

This clonotype was seen many times. The chain uses TRBV12-3 or TRBV12-4 and TRBJ2-5; D uncertain. The CDR3 is made up of 14 amino acids. Between the trimmed V and J ends, which lost 3 bases and 1 base, there was a span of 9 bases. The CDR3 loop reads CASSLSATQETQYF. DNA of the CDR3: TGTGCCAGCAGTTTGAGCGCCACCCAAGAGACCCAGTACTTC.

In its sample, this clonotype was seen a few times. The V call is TRBV5-5, the J call TRBJ1-4, with D uncertain. In germline, CDR1 is SGHKS, CDR2 YYEKEE (reference sequence). The CDR3 covers 14 residues. V shed 2 bases and J shed 6 bases, with 11 bases lying between them. The chain's CDR3 is CASSFPRDDEKLFF. The CDR3 nucleotides read TGTGCCAGCAGCTTCCCGCGCGACGATGAAAAACTGTTTTTT.

This clonotype turned up a few times. This chain joins TRBV7-9 and TRBJ2-7; 8 bases are shared with TRBD2. Trimming at V came to 4 bases and at J to 2 bases, leaving 4 bases not matched to a gene. The germline V gene has CDR1 SEHNR and CDR2 FQNEAQ (reference sequence). CDR3 length: 14 amino acids. The CDR3: CASSYTGRAYEQYF. CDR3 bases: TGTGCCAGCAGCTACACCGGGAGGGCCTACGAGCAGTACTTC.

This clonotype was observed a few times. The chain employs TRBV15 and TRBJ1-2, with no clear D. V lost 4 bases to trimming and J lost 1 base, with 19 bases between them. CDR3 size: 17 residues. CDR1 and CDR2 from the germline V gene are LNHNV and YYDKDF (reference sequence). CDR3 in amino acids: CATSTHVGRNLNYGYTF. CDR3 coding DNA: TGTGCCACCAGCACGCACGTAGGACGGAACCTTAACTATGGCTACACCTTC.

This clonotype was seen only a few times. The chain couples TRBV7-9 to TRBJ1-4; D is possibly TRBD1 (6 bases). This CDR3 has 16 residues. Trimming took off 5 bases at V and 7 bases at J, with 20 bases between the two ends. CDR1 is SEHNR, CDR2 FQNEAQ, per germline (reference sequence). DNA of the CDR3: TGTGCCAGCAGCACTACGTTACAGGGTCTGGGTGAAAAACTGTTTTTT. Its protein is CASSTTLQGLGEKLFF.

This clonotype has just one count. This chain connects TRBV20-1 to TRBJ1-2; D call uncertain. CDR3 length equals 14 residues. Germline assignment: CDR1 DFQATT and CDR2 SNEGSKA (reference sequence). Trimming removed 0 bases at V and 4 bases at J, with 12 bases between. The CDR3 spells CSARDNTDSYGYTF. Written as DNA, the CDR3 is TGCAGTGCTAGAGATAACACAGATTCCTATGGCTACACCTTC.

As for this clonotype: Germline is not matched at one junction end, which may reflect a read error. The gene calls are TRBV12-3 or TRBV12-4 and TRBJ2-3; 10 bases are shared with TRBD2. The CDR3 has 14 amino acids. The CDR3 sequence: CASRTSGTSHTEYF. The CDR3, as DNA: TGTGCCAGCAGAACTAGCGGGACCTCCCATACGGAGTATTTT.

This clonotype was counted between two and nine times. The chain is built from TRBV5-1 and TRBJ2-5; D is unclear. This CDR3 contains 15 residues. The V end was cut by 0 bases, the J end by 4 bases, with 13 bases between. Germline CDR1 reads SGHRS; CDR2 reads YFSETQ. CDR3 nucleotide sequence: TGCGCCAGCAGCTTGGAGTTAGGCGGTGGAGAGACCCAGTACTTC. Its protein product is CASSLELGGGETQYF.

The chain joins TRBV6-6 to TRBJ1-5, with D possibly being TRBD1 (5 bases). Germline V gene lookup returns CDR1 MNHNY and CDR2 SVGAGI (reference sequence). CDR3 length: 14 residues. V was shortened by 4 bases and J by 0 bases, with 7 bases between the two germline ends. The CDR3 sequence is CASSSQDSNQPQHF. CDR3 nucleotides: TGTGCCAGCAGTTCACAGGATAGCAATCAGCCCCAGCATTTT.

This chain uses TRBV11-2 with TRBJ1-2; D is unresolved. Looked up from germline, CDR1 is SGHAT and CDR2 is FQNNGV. The CDR3 runs to 12 residues. Deletions cut 1 base from V and 9 bases from J, with 9 bases between. This CDR3 reads CASSLVRDRYTF. CDR3 in DNA: TGTGCCAGCAGCTTAGTTCGGGATCGCTACACCTTC.

There are a few counts of this clonotype. The chain employs TRBV7-9 and TRBJ2-1, with TRBD2 as a possible D gene (6 bases). The V and J ends lost 1 base and 9 bases respectively, with 16 bases between them. Germline CDR1 and CDR2: SEHNR and FQNEAQ (reference sequence). This CDR3 is built from 15 residues. CDR3 DNA: TGTGCCAGCAGCTTAGGGGGACTTCGTCAGGGTGAGCAGTTCTTC. It encodes CASSLGGLRQGEQFF.

CDR3 sequence reads: CSAAGTGVYEQYF. In DNA, the CDR3 is TGCAGTGCAGCCGGGACAGGGGTCTACGAGCAGTACTTC. The rearrangement uses TRBV20-1 and TRBJ2-7; TRBD1 agrees at 10 bases. This CDR3 is built from 13 residues. V lost 6 bases and J lost 3; bases outside the gene matches: 5. The germline V gene encodes CDR1 DFQATT and CDR2 SNEGSKA (reference sequence).

This clonotype was detected ten times or more. Here the CDR3 reads CASSQEKTYEQYF. The CDR3 DNA sequence: TGCGCCAGCAGCCAGGAAAAGACCTACGAGCAGTACTTC. This sequence joins TRBV4-3 and TRBJ2-7; D ambiguous. Germline loops: CDR1 LGHNA, CDR2 YSLEER. The CDR3 sequence is 13 residues long. Trimming removed 3 bases at V and 2 bases at J, with 8 bases between.

About this clonotype itself: At one boundary the junction diverges from the germline segment, which might be a read error. The chain uses TRBV9 and TRBJ2-6; D may match TRBD1 or TRBD2 (5 bases each). The germline V gene has CDR1 SGDLS and CDR2 YYNGEE. The CDR3 runs 17 residues. The CDR3 bases are TGTGCCAGCAGGCCCCGGGACGGAGACTCTGGGGCCAACGTCCGGACTTTC. It specifies CASRPRDGDSGANVRTF.

The table lists this clonotype with a few counts. The gene calls are TRBV5-4 and TRBJ1-1, with 9 bases identical to TRBD1. Germline CDR1 is SGHNT and CDR2 is YYREEE (reference sequence). The CDR3 is 16 amino acids. The V and J ends lost 4 bases and 1 base, in that order; junction bases with no gene match: 8. CDR3 region: CASSNGTGRRNTEAFF. The DNA for the CDR3 is TGTGCCAGCAGCAACGGGACAGGGAGAAGGAACACTGAAGCTTTCTTT.